The clone carrying this TCR beta chain came up once. Treatment here: 15 to 20 received Ad26.COV2.S at low or high dose, single or two shots; five or six received placebo; per-sample allocation not given. The investigators took samples on day 63 after the first vaccine or placebo injection. An adult donor aged 18-55 years was enrolled in Boston. The sample belongs to a study of Ad26.COV2.S vaccination and SARS-CoV-2 variants. Generated by immunoSEQ multiplex PCR, the TCRdb table keeps only in-frame clones and is missing some. The sample contains roughly 350,000 clones, approximately 86% of which appear only once. Germline lookup yields CDR1 MGHRA and CDR2 YSYEKL. V shed 2 bases and J shed 3 bases, with 10 bases lying between them. The CDR3 contains 14 residues.

The starting material was peripheral blood, obtained in a trial of Ad26.COV2.S vaccine versus placebo. The chain combines TRBV4-1 with TRBJ2-5; D remains ambiguous. The TCR originated in a person aged 18 to 59 who received the Ad26.COV2.S COVID-19 vaccine or a placebo. The CDR3 protein is CASSQLELKETQYF. As DNA, the CDR3 is TGCGCCAGCAGCCAATTGGAATTAAAAGAGACCCAGTACTTC.